The 30 T cell receptor beta chains below all came from one sample that was sequenced in a study of vaccination and CD4 T cells after COVID-19. CD4+ T cells that had been cultured provided DNA sequenced with the Oncomine TCR Beta short-read assay. MiXCR was run by TCRdb on the PCR reads, yielding one entry per CDR3 protein. The data show 9,500 to 15,000 distinct CDR3 sequences, roughly three fifths seen once. Treatment indicated: approximately 9-day PBMC culture with coronavirus spike peptide pools or control peptides (ViraFEST assay). Their specific antigens are unknown. The specimen sequenced was CD4+ T cells from blood, cultured in vitro. These receptors all come from a human donor who had recovered from COVID-19.

The chain has TRBV2 and TRBJ1-5, with TRBD1 matching over 9 bases. CDR3 length equals 14 residues. The V segment lost 6 bases and the J segment 7 bases; nucleotides outside the gene matches: 7. Germline CDR1 is SNHLY and CDR2 is FYNNEI. CDR3 coding DNA: TGTGCCAGCAGAACCCCGGGACAGGGACAGCCCCAGCATTTT. As protein: CASRTPGQGQPQHF. Looking up the rest from reference TRBV2 and TRBJ1-5 gives the full variable domain: EPEVTQTPSHQVTQMGQEVILRCVPISNHLYFYWYRQILGQKVEFLVSFYNNEISEKSEIFDDQFSVERPDGSNFTLKIRSTKLEDSAMYFCASRTPGQGQPQHFGDGTRLSIL.

This clonotype was detected only once. V is TRBV6-2 or TRBV6-3 and J is TRBJ2-6; 8 bases are a match to TRBD1. Germline V gives CDR1 MNHEY, CDR2 SVGEGT. V was clipped by 6 bases and J by 3 bases; unmatched bases: 4. This CDR3 has 15 amino acids. The CDR3 spells CASSLTGVGANVLTF. Written as DNA, the CDR3 is TGTGCCAGCAGCCTGACAGGGGTTGGGGCCAACGTCCTGACTTTC.

This clonotype was seen only a few times. V is TRBV2 and J is TRBJ2-7; D is uncertain. The length of the CDR3 is 15 residues. With 2 bases removed from V and 1 base from J, the gap between germline ends came to 12 bases. Germline CDR1 and CDR2: SNHLY and FYNNEI. In DNA, the CDR3 is TGTGCCAGCAGTGAATCTGGAGTGGGTTCCTACGAGCAGTACTTC. The encoded protein is CASSESGVGSYEQYF.

This clonotype was recorded only once. This sequence joins TRBV7-6 and TRBJ2-2; 8 bases are shared with TRBD2. Germline V gene sequence: CDR1 SGHVS, CDR2 FNYEAQ. V was pared by 5 bases and J by 7 bases, with 9 bases of the junction left unmatched. This CDR3 region has 15 residues. Here the CDR3 reads CASSPQAGAYGELFF. CDR3 DNA: TGTGCCAGCAGCCCCCAAGCGGGAGCCTACGGGGAGCTGTTTTTT.

This clonotype has more than one count but fewer than ten. This chain joins TRBV15 and TRBJ2-3; D unresolved. The V end was cut by 5 bases, the J end by 1 base, with 13 bases between. The germline V gene has CDR1 LNHNV and CDR2 YYDKDF (reference sequence). This CDR3 region has 15 residues. As DNA, the CDR3 is TGTGCCACCAGCCAGACCTCCTGGGGCACAGATACGCAGTATTTT. It encodes CATSQTSWGTDTQYF.

The CDR3 protein is CASRLTGESSYNSPLHF. The DNA of the CDR3 is TGTGCCAGCAGACTCACAGGGGAGAGCTCCTATAATTCACCCCTCCACTTT. The J gene is TRBJ1-6, the V gene TRBV6-1, with 7 positions matching TRBD1. V was pared by 6 bases and J by 0 bases, with 8 bases of the junction left unmatched. CDR3 length: 17 residues. Germline V gene lookup returns CDR1 MNHNS and CDR2 SASEGT.

The V call is TRBV2, the J call TRBJ2-3, with a weak D call TRBD2 (6 bases). The V end lost 4 bases, the J end lost 2 bases, and 10 bases lay between the germline ends. CDR3 length: 14 amino acids. Germline V lookup: CDR1 SNHLY, CDR2 FYNNEI. The CDR3 region is CASSGGLTTDTQYF. The CDR3 nucleotides read TGTGCCAGCAGTGGGGGACTCACCACAGATACGCAGTATTTT.

This clonotype was seen only once. The CDR3 DNA reads TGTGCCAGCAGCTTGGCGGCTATTCCCTACGAGCAGTACTTC. Its translation is CASSLAAIPYEQYF. The V gene is TRBV7-9, the J gene TRBJ2-7; no reliable D call. CDR1 is SEHNR, CDR2 FQNEAQ, per germline (reference sequence). V lost 3 bases and J 2 bases, leaving 11 bases between the germline ends. The CDR3 extends over 14 amino acids.

The chain joins TRBV27 to TRBJ2-1; 10 bases match TRBD2. V lost 8 bases and J lost 2; bases outside the gene matches: 6. CDR1 MNHEY and CDR2 SMNVEV come from the germline V gene (reference sequence). CDR3 size: 15 residues. The CDR3 DNA is TGTGCCAGCGCCAAACTAGCGGGGACCTACAATGAGCAGTTCTTC. It is translated as CASAKLAGTYNEQFF.

Comment on this clonotype: One junction end does not reproduce the germline sequence, and a read error may be involved. The rearrangement uses TRBV2 and TRBJ1-1; D remains unclear. Germline CDR1 is SNHLY and CDR2 is FYNNEI. This CDR3 has 12 amino acids. DNA of the CDR3: TGTGTCAGCAGTCGAGAGAACACTGAAGCTTTCTTT. It translates to CVSSRENTEAFF.

This sequence joins TRBV28 and TRBJ2-7; a weak D match, TRBD1 (6 bases). The CDR3 is 14 residues long. The V end lost 1 base, the J end lost 3 bases, and 10 bases lay between the germline ends. Germline loops: CDR1 MDHEN, CDR2 SYDVKM. This CDR3 is CASSLFVRGYEQYF. Written as DNA, the CDR3 is TGTGCCAGCAGTTTATTTGTCAGGGGCTACGAGCAGTACTTC.

This clonotype is medium-sized within its sample. The chain combines TRBV19 with TRBJ2-2; D ambiguous. The V end was cut by 7 bases, the J end by 5 bases, with 11 bases between. The CDR3 consists of 13 residues. Germline V gives CDR1 LNHDA, CDR2 SQIVND (reference sequence). The CDR3 loop reads CASTSPGTGELFF. The CDR3 bases are TGTGCCAGTACCTCCCCGGGTACCGGGGAGCTGTTTTTT.

The DNA for the CDR3 is TGTGCCAGCAGCTTGACTAGCGGGAGGTACACAGATACGCAGTATTTT. As protein: CASSLTSGRYTDTQYF. This chain links TRBV5-4 with TRBJ2-3; the match to TRBD2 covers 12 bases. This CDR3 spans 16 amino acids. With 1 base clipped from V and 2 bases from J, the junction kept 2 bases outside the gene matches. Germline-derived CDR1 and CDR2 are SGHNT and YYREEE (reference sequence).

The rearrangement links TRBV25-1 to TRBJ1-6; D may be TRBD1 (5 bases). Trimming shortened V by 4 bases and J by 7 bases, and 14 bases separated the two germline ends. CDR1 and CDR2 (germline): MGHDK, SYGVNS. The CDR3 runs to 15 residues. CDR3 sequence reads: CASSGHGQGNSPLHF. CDR3 DNA: TGTGCCAGCAGTGGACACGGTCAGGGAAATTCACCCCTCCACTTT.

This clonotype was recorded once. This chain uses TRBV29-1 with TRBJ2-7, with 8 bases fitting TRBD2. Trimming removed 4 bases from V and 7 bases from J; junction bases left unmatched: 15. CDR1 and CDR2 (germline): SQVTM, ANQGSEA. The CDR3 totals 15 residues. The CDR3 nucleotides read TGCAGCGTTGGGGGAGCGGGAGCAGGGTCGAGGGAGCAGTACTTC. Translation gives CSVGGAGAGSREQYF.

The chain combines TRBV7-3 with TRBJ1-5; no definite D call. Trimming left V 2 bases short and J 5 bases short, with 16 bases between. Germline CDR1 and CDR2: SGHTA and FQGTGA. The CDR3 is 16 residues long. DNA for the CDR3: TGTGCCAGCAGCTTAGTGCACCAAACGGTCGATCAGCCCCAGCATTTT. Amino acids: CASSLVHQTVDQPQHF.

This chain joins TRBV3-1 and TRBJ1-2, with 8 nucleotides matching TRBD1. Per germline, CDR1 LGHDT and CDR2 YNNKEL (reference sequence). This CDR3 is 13 amino acids long. V shed 2 bases, J shed 6 bases, and the junction held 2 bases outside the gene matches. For the CDR3, the DNA is TGTGCCAGCAGCCAACCAGGGGGCAATGGCTACACCTTC. It encodes CASSQPGGNGYTF. The entire variable domain, with the rest obtained from reference TRBV3-1 and TRBJ1-2, is as follows: DTAVSQTPKYLVTQMGNDKSIKCEQNLGHDTMYWYKQDSKKFLKIMFSYNNKELIINETVPNRFSPKSPDKAHLNLHINSLELGDSAVYFCASSQPGGNGYTFGSGTRLTVV.

The chain links TRBV19 to TRBJ2-3; D perhaps matches TRBD1 (6 bases). Germline CDR1 and CDR2: LNHDA and SQIVND (reference sequence). CDR3 size: 14 residues. V was clipped by 3 bases and J by 4 bases, with 11 bases between them. The CDR3 region is CASSMGATSDTQYF. CDR3 coding DNA: TGTGCCAGTAGTATGGGGGCCACTTCAGATACGCAGTATTTT.

DNA for the CDR3: TGTGCCAGCGGAGGGGCAGACTTAGCTTTCTTT. Translated: CASGGADLAFF. V is TRBV28 and J is TRBJ1-1; TRBD1 is a possible D gene (5 bases). Trimming removed 8 bases from V and 10 bases from J, with 14 bases in between. The CDR3 totals 11 residues. Germline V gene sequence: CDR1 MDHEN, CDR2 SYDVKM.

This chain joins TRBV19 and TRBJ1-1; 9 bases are shared with TRBD1. The CDR3 covers 14 residues. Germline V gives CDR1 LNHDA, CDR2 SQIVND (reference sequence). Trimming at V came to 5 bases and at J to 1 base, leaving 2 bases not matched to a gene. CDR3 DNA: TGTGCCAGTAGTGCGGACAGGGGGAACACTGAAGCTTTCTTT. Translating it yields CASSADRGNTEAFF. Combining the CDR3 with reference TRBV19 and TRBJ1-1 gives the whole variable domain DGGITQSPKYLFRKEGQNVTLSCEQNLNHDAMYWYRQDPGQGLRLIYYSQIVNDFQKGDIAEGYSVSREKKESFPLTVTSAQKNPTAFYLCASSADRGNTEAFFGQGTRLTVV.

The chain is built from TRBV10-3 and TRBJ2-1; D is perhaps TRBD2 (7 bases). The V gene lost 5 bases and the J gene lost 8 bases, with 13 bases spanning the gap. The CDR3 is 13 residues long. Looked up from germline, CDR1 is ENHRY and CDR2 is SYGVKD. The chain's CDR3 is CAISRGGAHEQFF. The CDR3, as DNA: TGTGCCATCAGTAGGGGGGGAGCTCATGAGCAGTTCTTC.

The CDR3 coding sequence is TGTGCCAGCAGTTACCCGTCTAGCGGGCCGAGCTCCTACGAGCAGTACTTC. This translates into CASSYPSSGPSSYEQYF. The chain has TRBV6-2 or TRBV6-3 and TRBJ2-7, with 8 bases fitting TRBD2. Germline trimming cut 2 bases from V and 0 bases from J; bases unmatched to any gene: 9. This CDR3 is 17 amino acids long. Germline assignment: CDR1 MNHEY and CDR2 SVGEGT.

In this sample, this clonotype is medium-sized. J is TRBJ1-5 and V is TRBV20-1; possibly TRBD1 for D (6 bases). CDR3 length: 15 residues. Trimming pared 4 bases from V and 6 bases from J, leaving 19 bases between. In germline, CDR1 is DFQATT, CDR2 SNEGSKA (reference sequence). The CDR3 loop reads CSATREQGSSQPQHF. The CDR3 DNA reads as TGCAGTGCTACCCGGGAGCAGGGGAGTAGTCAGCCCCAGCATTTT.

This chain links TRBV28 with TRBJ2-6; 7 nucleotides agree with TRBD1. CDR3 size: 17 residues. With 2 bases clipped from V and 0 bases from J, the junction kept 4 bases outside the gene matches. From germline, CDR1 is MDHEN and CDR2 SYDVKM. The CDR3 DNA is TGTGCCAGCAGTTTAGCCAGGGGGAACTCTGGGGCCAACGTCCTGACTTTC. This translates into CASSLARGNSGANVLTF.

The V gene is TRBV7-9, the J gene TRBJ2-1, with 16 nucleotides matching TRBD2. Germline V gene sequence: CDR1 SEHNR, CDR2 FQNEAQ (reference sequence). V trimming: 4 bases; J trimming: 8 bases; junction bases outside the gene matches: 5. The CDR3 loop spans 16 amino acids. CDR3: CASSSGLAGGLDEQFF. The CDR3 nucleotides are TGTGCCAGCAGCTCGGGACTAGCGGGAGGGCTAGATGAGCAGTTCTTC.

The chain links TRBV10-3 to TRBJ2-7; perhaps TRBD1 as D (6 bases). From germline, CDR1 is ENHRY and CDR2 SYGVKD. V lost 6 bases and J lost 5, with 11 bases in between. The CDR3 loop spans 12 amino acids. The CDR3 is CAISVQGDEQYF. The CDR3 DNA sequence: TGTGCCATCAGCGTACAGGGCGACGAGCAGTACTTC.

The chain couples TRBV5-4 to TRBJ1-2; perhaps TRBD1 as D (6 bases). V was trimmed by 1 base and J by 6 bases, leaving 10 bases between them. The CDR3 runs to 13 residues. The germline V gene encodes CDR1 SGHNT and CDR2 YYREEE (reference sequence). The CDR3 DNA is TGTGCCAGCAGCTTGCAGGGGTTGAATGGCTACACCTTC. Translated: CASSLQGLNGYTF.

This clonotype was found once. V is TRBV6-5 and J is TRBJ2-1; D is unresolved. CDR3 length: 12 amino acids. Trimming took off 2 bases at V and 4 bases at J, with 3 bases between the two ends. The germline V gene encodes CDR1 MNHEY and CDR2 SVGAGI. CDR3: CASSYSYNEQFF. The CDR3 bases are TGTGCCAGCAGTTACAGTTACAATGAGCAGTTCTTC.

This clonotype was picked up a small number of times. The V call is TRBV15, the J call TRBJ1-1; D gene ambiguous. CDR3 length: 19 residues. Germline V gene data show CDR1 as LNHNV and CDR2 as YYDKDF (reference sequence). V lost 2 bases, J lost 9 bases, and 31 bases lay in between. The CDR3 DNA reads TGTGCCACCAGCAGACGCGATGGGAATGAGGGCAGGTCTCTGTGGAAAGCTTTCTTT. Translating it yields CATSRRDGNEGRSLWKAFF.

The chain carries TRBV20-1 and TRBJ2-7; 7 bases line up with TRBD2. Germline trimming cut 4 bases from V and 6 bases from J; bases unmatched to any gene: 6. From germline, CDR1 is DFQATT and CDR2 SNEGSKA (reference sequence). The CDR3 contains 12 residues. CDR3 nucleotides: TGCAGTGCTAAACGCGGGACTACCGAGCAGTACTTC. Translated, it gives CSAKRGTTEQYF.